This is a list of T cell receptor beta chains from one sample in a study of CD8+ T cells in alopecia areata. Generated by immunoSEQ multiplex PCR, the TCRdb table keeps only in-frame clones and is missing some. The sample lists approximately 89,000 clones, roughly 51% occurring once. Sequenced input: NKG2D-high CD8+ T cells sorted from blood. The origin of the receptors is a human donor with alopecia areata. Each CDR3 is given with its conserved first and last residue. The order of the fields is J gene, clone size, V gene, D gene, CDR3 DNA, CDR3 protein. A D gene is named only where the DNA matches it firmly. Expanded clones get a size class; other rows say once, few or many, or leave the size out.

TRBJ2-7,-,TRBV5-1,-,TGCGCCAGCAGCTTGGAGGCAGGGGCGGCCTACGAGCAGTACTTC,CASSLEAGAAYEQYF
TRBJ1-5,-,TRBV28,-,TGTGCCAGCAGCACACAGGGCTACAATCAGCCCCAGCATTTT,CASSTQGYNQPQHF
TRBJ2-1,-,TRBV14,-,TGTGCCAGCAGCCATGCGGGATGGAGTGAGCAGTTCTTC,CASSHAGWSEQFF
TRBJ2-1,few,TRBV5-6,-,TGTGCCAGCAGCTCTCAGGAGGGGGGACCGTTCTTC,CASSSQEGGPFF
TRBJ2-1,once,TRBV6-5,TRBD1,TGTGCCAGCAGTTACTCTGGGACAGGGGTCTTTGAGCAGTTCTTC,CASSYSGTGVFEQFF
TRBJ2-2,-,TRBV14,TRBD1,TGTGCCAGCAGCCAAGATTCCGGGACAGTAGAGCTGTTTTTT,CASSQDSGTVELFF
TRBJ2-1,-,TRBV4-1,-,TGCGCCAGCAGCCCCACTAGACCGAATGAGCAGTTCTTC,CASSPTRPNEQFF
TRBJ1-5,-,TRBV15,TRBD1,TGTGCCACCAGCAGAGATAAGGGGGCGAATCAGCCCCAGCATTTT,CATSRDKGANQPQHF
TRBJ1-1,-,TRBV5-1,-,TGCGCCAGCAGCTTGACAGGGTGGACTGAAGCTTTCTTT,CASSLTGWTEAFF
TRBJ1-2,-,TRBV14,-,TGTGCCAGCAGCCAGGGACGGATTTCCGGCTACACCTTC,CASSQGRISGYTF
TRBJ2-1,few,TRBV9,TRBD2,TGTGCCAGCAGCGTAGGGGGACTAGCGTCGTCCGGTAATGAGCAGTTCTTC,CASSVGGLASSGNEQFF
TRBJ2-1,-,TRBV28,-,TGTGCCAGCGACGGGACAAACAATGAGCAGTTCTTC,CASDGTNNEQFF
TRBJ2-2,-,TRBV29-1,-,TGCAGCGTTTTGGACGGTACCGTAACCGGGGAGCTGTTTTTT,CSVLDGTVTGELFF
TRBJ1-2,-,TRBV7-9,-,TGTGCCAGCCTCGACACGAATGGCTACACCTTC,CASLDTNGYTF
TRBJ1-1,once,TRBV4-1,-,TGCGCCAGCAGCCAAGATCAGGGGATGTACACTGAAGCTTTCTTT,CASSQDQGMYTEAFF
TRBJ2-1,few,TRBV29-1,-,TGCAGCGTTGGGGATGGGCTAGTTCCGGGGAATGAGCAGTTCTTC,CSVGDGLVPGNEQFF
TRBJ1-1,few,TRBV29-1,TRBD1,TGCAGCGTCGCAGGGGGCGAGAGGACTGAAGCTTTCTTT,CSVAGGERTEAFF
TRBJ2-7,-,TRBV5-1,-,TGCGCCAGCAGCTTGGAGGCCGATACCTACGAGCAGTACTTC,CASSLEADTYEQYF
TRBJ2-3,-,TRBV4-1,TRBD1,TGCGCCAGCAGCCACTCACCGGGACAGAACACAGATACGCAGTATTTT,CASSHSPGQNTDTQYF
TRBJ2-3,few,TRBV28,TRBD2,TGTGCCAGCAGATCCGGGACTAGCGGGAGCACAGATACGCAGTATTTT,CASRSGTSGSTDTQYF
TRBJ2-3,few,TRBV29-1,TRBD2,TGCAGCGTGGCCACCGGGACTACCACAGATACGCAGTATTTT,CSVATGTTTDTQYF
TRBJ2-3,few,TRBV7-9,-,TGTGCCAGCATCCGGACAGATACGCAGTATTTT,CASIRTDTQYF
TRBJ2-3,-,TRBV4-1,TRBD2,TGCGCCAGCAGCCAGTCGTCGAGCGGGGGCAGGGAGGAGCAGTATTTT,CASSQSSSGGREEQYF
TRBJ2-7,-,TRBV5-1,-,TGCGCCAGCAGCTTCCGGGGCTACGAGCAGTACTTC,CASSFRGYEQYF
TRBJ1-2,few,TRBV29-1,-,TGCAGCGTTGAAGGGGTTGACTATGGCTACACCTTC,CSVEGVDYGYTF
TRBJ2-3,few,TRBV23-1,-,TGCGCCAGCAGTCAAGTGAAGGAGACTAGCACAGATACGCAGTATTTT,CASSQVKETSTDTQYF
TRBJ1-2,-,TRBV5-1,-,TGCGCCAGCAGCGGGACCGCGCTGGGTAGAGGCTACACCTTC,CASSGTALGRGYTF
TRBJ1-5,-,TRBV5-1,-,TGCGCCAGCAGCGAGGGTATCGATCAGCCCCAGCATTTT,CASSEGIDQPQHF
TRBJ2-7,-,TRBV7-8,TRBD1,TGTGCCAGCAGCTCGACAGGGTACGAGCAGTACTTC,CASSSTGYEQYF
TRBJ2-5,few,TRBV4-3,-,TGCGCCAGCAGCCAAGACACGGGAGAGACCCAGTACTTC,CASSQDTGETQYF
TRBJ2-5,few,TRBV13,-,TGTGCCAGCAGCTTACAGGGCCCGACGCAAGAGACCCAGTACTTC,CASSLQGPTQETQYF
TRBJ2-7,-,TRBV5-1,TRBD1,TGCGCCAGCAGCTTGGGCCAGGGGGCCAACGAGCAGTACTTC,CASSLGQGANEQYF
TRBJ2-1,-,TRBV28,TRBD2,TGTGCCAGCAGTTTACTGACTAGCGGGGCTTACAATGAGCAGTTCTTC,CASSLLTSGAYNEQFF
TRBJ2-5,-,TRBV7-6,-,TGTGCCAGCAGCTGGGACACCAACGCCCAAGAGACCCAGTACTTC,CASSWDTNAQETQYF
TRBJ2-7,-,TRBV27,-,TGTGCCAGCAGTGCAAAAGCGGAGTCCTACGAGCAGTACTTC,CASSAKAESYEQYF
TRBJ2-5,few,TRBV29-1,-,TGCAGCGTTGTCGGCGGAGAAGAGACCCAGTACTTC,CSVVGGEETQYF
TRBJ2-3,-,TRBV9,-,TGTGCCAGCAGCACTTCCGACGGGGGGCGCGGCACAGATACGCAGTATTTT,CASSTSDGGRGTDTQYF
TRBJ1-2,few,TRBV10-1,-,TGCGCCAGCGCCACCACTAACTATGGCTACACCTTC,CASATTNYGYTF
TRBJ1-1,-,TRBV4-1,-,TGCGCCAGCAGCCCGCCTCCAGGAGGCGGCTTACCTGAAGCTTTCTTT,CASSPPPGGGLPEAFF
TRBJ2-1,few,TRBV11-2,-,TGTGCCAGCACCCTCGAGGGGCCCTACAATGAGCAGTTCTTC,CASTLEGPYNEQFF
TRBJ2-4,-,TRBV4-1,TRBD2,TGCGCCAGCAGCCAACGAGCGGGGATGGACATTCAGTACTTC,CASSQRAGMDIQYF
TRBJ2-3,-,TRBV27,TRBD1,TGTGCCAGCAGTTCAGGGACAGGGGACGCAGATACGCAGTATTTT,CASSSGTGDADTQYF
TRBJ2-6,-,TRBV29-1,-,TGCAGCGTTGAAGACTGGGACAAAGACTCTGGGGCCAACGTCCTGACTTTC,CSVEDWDKDSGANVLTF
TRBJ2-7,few,TRBV29-1,-,TGCAGCGTTGCAGGCGGGGACTCCTACGAGCAGTACTTC,CSVAGGDSYEQYF
TRBJ2-5,few,TRBV29-1,-,TGCAGCGTTGAGGGTGGGATCCAAGAGACCCAGTACTTC,CSVEGGIQETQYF
TRBJ2-2,few,TRBV28,TRBD2,TGTGCCAGCAGTTTATATGCGGGAGAGAACGGGGAGCTGTTTTTT,CASSLYAGENGELFF